A selection of T cell receptor beta chains follows, all from one sample in a study of shared clonotypes between healthy human individuals. Assay: immunoSEQ multiplex PCR; the TCRdb copy retains only in-frame clones and omits some. Found here are about 680,000 clones, roughly 70% of them singletons; the top ten hold approximately 1.6%. The sample was memory CD4+ T cells sorted from blood. The source of these receptors is a woman aged 25 to 39 in good health. Each CDR3 is given with its conserved first and last residue. The order of the fields is J gene, D gene, V gene, clone size, CDR3 protein, CDR3 DNA. The D gene is left open where the match is weak. Some rows mark clone size as missing; the rest say once, few, many or name a class of expanded clone.

TRBJ2-1,-,TRBV4-2,-,CASSQEVAVEKGEQFF,TGTGCCAGCAGCCAAGAAGTAGCGGTTGAAAAGGGTGAGCAGTTCTTC
TRBJ1-2,-,TRBV28,few,CASSPPNVANYGYTF,TGTGCCAGCAGTCCACCTAACGTAGCTAACTATGGCTACACCTTC
TRBJ2-7,-,TRBV2,-,CASSGRSYEQYF,TGTGCCAGCAGTGGGCGTAGCTACGAGCAGTACTTC
TRBJ1-6,-,TRBV28,-,CASSRWTTQSSPLHF,TGTGCCAGCAGTCGATGGACAACCCAGTCTTCACCCCTCCACTTT
TRBJ2-6,-,TRBV1,-,CTSSWANVLTF,TGCACCAGCAGTTGGGCCAACGTCCTGACTTTC
TRBJ2-5,-,TRBV7-8,-,CASSLGWDSRYF,TGTGCCAGCAGCTTAGGGTGGGACTCCCGGTACTTC
TRBJ2-5,-,TRBV7-2,-,CASSRPSTGGTQYF,TGTGCCAGCAGCCGCCCATCGACAGGCGGGACCCAGTACTTC
TRBJ2-7,TRBD2,TRBV5-1,-,CASTIAGEGNEQYF,TGCGCCAGCACTATAGCGGGAGAGGGCAACGAGCAGTACTTC
TRBJ2-1,-,TRBV6-5,-,CASSYSLRAGWGEQFF,TGTGCCAGCAGTTACTCTCTGCGGGCGGGATGGGGTGAGCAGTTCTTC
TRBJ2-1,TRBD2,TRBV4-1,-,CASSQLSLGTSGRNEQFF,TGCGCCAGCAGCCAGCTCAGTCTGGGGACTAGCGGGAGGAATGAGCAGTTCTTC
TRBJ1-5,-,TRBV7-2,-,CASSPQRGRVQPQHF,TGTGCCAGCAGTCCCCAGCGGGGGCGAGTCCAGCCCCAGCATTTT
TRBJ2-7,-,TRBV18,-,CASSSVGSYEQYF,TGTGCCAGCTCAAGTGTGGGTTCCTACGAGCAGTACTTC
TRBJ2-1,-,TRBV27,-,CASSLSQRPMGQFF,TGTGCCAGCAGTTTGTCCCAGCGGCCAATGGGGCAGTTCTTC
TRBJ1-2,-,TRBV28,-,CASSLGGSFGYTF,TGTGCCAGCAGTTTGGGGGGGTCGTTTGGCTACACCTTC
TRBJ1-5,TRBD1,TRBV6-6,-,CASSFGQGESPQHF,TGTGCCAGCAGTTTCGGGCAGGGGGAATCGCCCCAGCATTTT
TRBJ1-2,-,TRBV28,-,CASRTGTYLEDYGYTF,TGTGCCAGCAGGACCGGGACTTACCTAGAGGACTATGGCTACACCTTC
TRBJ2-3,-,TRBV25-1,-,CASARLGAGDTQYF,TGTGCCAGCGCCCGTTTGGGGGCGGGAGATACGCAGTATTTT
TRBJ1-2,-,TRBV28,-,CASSSPGRTIYGYTF,TGTGCCAGCAGTTCCCCGGGACGCACGATATATGGCTACACCTTC
TRBJ1-5,-,TRBV19,-,CASSSGGGNQPQHF,TGTGCCAGTAGTAGTGGAGGGGGCAATCAGCCCCAGCATTTT
TRBJ2-5,TRBD1,TRBV29-1,-,CSVLNGQGILETQYF,TGCAGCGTTCTTAACGGACAGGGGATATTGGAGACCCAGTACTTC
TRBJ1-3,-,TRBV28,-,CASSLSIGVGGNTIYF,TGTGCCAGCAGTCTCAGTATAGGGGTCGGGGGAAACACCATATATTTT
TRBJ2-1,-,TRBV6-5,-,CASSVRDPPYNEQFF,TGTGCCAGCAGTGTGCGGGACCCCCCCTACAATGAGCAGTTCTTC
TRBJ1-6,-,TRBV5-1,-,CASSLGGIQGVGLHF,TGCGCCAGCAGCTTGGGAGGGATACAGGGCGTCGGCCTCCACTTT
TRBJ1-3,-,TRBV5-4,-,CASSLQGLSGNTIYF,TGTGCCAGCAGCTTGCAAGGGTTATCTGGAAACACCATATATTTT